This T cell receptor (beta chain) was recorded in a study of human CD8 memory T cell subsets. Study-wide results and caveats: Precursor exhausted T cells shared very few clonotypes with stem-like memory T cells.

The PBMC came from buffy coats of healthy donors. Turning to this clonotype: The antigen remains undetermined.

UMI-labeled 5' RACE was used to make TCR beta libraries. TCRdb reprocessed the 5' RACE reads, keeping one entry per CDR3 protein, no DNA. This table holds about 7,900 distinct CDR3 sequences. This clonotype was obtained from a human donor in good health. Sequenced: CD8+ T cells from PBMCs.

The CDR3 spells CAISESSETQYF. The gene calls are TRBV10-3 and TRBJ2-5. The V gene's germline CDR1 is ENHRY and CDR2 SYGVKD. The CDR3 runs to 12 residues.